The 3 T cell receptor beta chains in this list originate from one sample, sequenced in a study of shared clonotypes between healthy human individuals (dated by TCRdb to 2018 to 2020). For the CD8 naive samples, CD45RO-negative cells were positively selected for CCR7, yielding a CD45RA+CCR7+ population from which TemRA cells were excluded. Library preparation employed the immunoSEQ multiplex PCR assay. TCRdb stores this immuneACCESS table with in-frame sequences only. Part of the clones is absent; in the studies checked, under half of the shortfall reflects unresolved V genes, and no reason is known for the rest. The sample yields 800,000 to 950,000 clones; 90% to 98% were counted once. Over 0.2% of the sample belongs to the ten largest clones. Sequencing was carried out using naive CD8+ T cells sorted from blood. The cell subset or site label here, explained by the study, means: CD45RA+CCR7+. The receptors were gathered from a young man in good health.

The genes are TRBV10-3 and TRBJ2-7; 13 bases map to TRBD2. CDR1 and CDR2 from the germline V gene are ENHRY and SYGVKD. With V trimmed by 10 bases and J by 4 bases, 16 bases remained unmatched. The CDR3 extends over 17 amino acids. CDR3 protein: CATTGTSGTSGPYEQYF. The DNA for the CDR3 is TGTGCCACCACCGGGACTAGCGGGACGTCGGGGCCTTACGAGCAGTACTTC.

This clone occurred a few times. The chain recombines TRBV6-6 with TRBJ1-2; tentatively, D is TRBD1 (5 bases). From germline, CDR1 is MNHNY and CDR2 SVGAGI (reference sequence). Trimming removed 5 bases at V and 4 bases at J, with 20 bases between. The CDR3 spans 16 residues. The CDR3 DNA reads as TGTGCCAGCAGTCGACAGAGCCGGGTCGGAGGCTATGGCTACACCTTC. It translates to CASSRQSRVGGYGYTF.

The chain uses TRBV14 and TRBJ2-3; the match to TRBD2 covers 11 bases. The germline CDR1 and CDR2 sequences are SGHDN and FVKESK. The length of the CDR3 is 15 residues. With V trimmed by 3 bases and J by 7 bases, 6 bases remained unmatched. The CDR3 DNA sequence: TGTGCCAGCAGCCACATACTAGCGGGAGTATATACGCAGTATTTT. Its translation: CASSHILAGVYTQYF.